This T cell receptor beta chain was observed in a study of cytomegalovirus exposure and HLA in healthy donors. PCR used 60 Vbeta primers and 13 Jbeta primers. In the authors' workflow: An analysis performed later counted 73 million or so unique TCR beta chains (roughly 11 million of them shared). Using immunoSEQ multiplex PCR, the repertoire was profiled, and TCRdb retains in-frame clones only, with some absent. V and J calls plus clone size are reproduced from that table; the DNA served to infer D and trimming. The table lists 130,000 or so clones, 60% to 80% of them singletons. Germline CDR1 reads MNHNS; CDR2 reads SASEGT. V lost 7 bases, J lost 2 bases, and 11 bases lay in between. The CDR3 loop spans 13 amino acids. About this clone itself: Its antigen remains unidentified.

General study points: It was assumed in the presence/absence analyses that sequencing depth was roughly uniform across donors.

V and J are TRBV6-1 and TRBJ2-5; D gene unclear. Specimen: PBMCs. This clonotype was sampled from a female donor in good health and CMV-seronegative. The CDR3 DNA sequence: TGTGCCAGCACCCCAGGCCCGCAAGAGACCCAGTACTTC. Its translation is CASTPGPQETQYF.